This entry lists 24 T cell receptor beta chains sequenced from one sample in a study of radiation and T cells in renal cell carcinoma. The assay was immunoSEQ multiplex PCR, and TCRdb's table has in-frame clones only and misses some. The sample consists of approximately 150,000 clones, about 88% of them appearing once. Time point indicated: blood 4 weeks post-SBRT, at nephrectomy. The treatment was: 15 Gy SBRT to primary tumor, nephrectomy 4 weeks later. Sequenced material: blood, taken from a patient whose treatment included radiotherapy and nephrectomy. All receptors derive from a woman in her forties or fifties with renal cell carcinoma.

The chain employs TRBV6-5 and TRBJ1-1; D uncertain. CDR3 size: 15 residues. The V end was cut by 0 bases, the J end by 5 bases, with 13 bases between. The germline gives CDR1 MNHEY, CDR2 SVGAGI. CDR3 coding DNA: TGTGCCAGCAGTTACTCGAACCGGGGTGGTACTGAAGCTTTCTTT. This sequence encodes CASSYSNRGGTEAFF.

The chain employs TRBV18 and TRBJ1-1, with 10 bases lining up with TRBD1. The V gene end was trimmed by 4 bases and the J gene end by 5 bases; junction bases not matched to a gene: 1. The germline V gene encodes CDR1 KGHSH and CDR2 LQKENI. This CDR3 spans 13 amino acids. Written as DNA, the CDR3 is TGTGCCAGCTCACTGGGACAGGGGACTGAAGCTTTCTTT. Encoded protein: CASSLGQGTEAFF.

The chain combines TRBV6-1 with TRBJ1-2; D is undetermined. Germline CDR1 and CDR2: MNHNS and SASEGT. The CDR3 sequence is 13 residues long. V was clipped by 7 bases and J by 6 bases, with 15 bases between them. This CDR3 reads CASTRVPTHGYTF. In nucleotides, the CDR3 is TGTGCCAGCACAAGGGTACCAACCCATGGCTACACCTTC.

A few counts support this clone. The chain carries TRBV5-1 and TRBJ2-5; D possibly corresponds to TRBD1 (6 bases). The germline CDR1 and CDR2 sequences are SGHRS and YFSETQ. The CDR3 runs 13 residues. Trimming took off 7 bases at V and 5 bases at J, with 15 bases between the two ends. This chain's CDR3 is CASGLGAAETQYF. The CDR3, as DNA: TGCGCCAGCGGCCTGGGGGCAGCGGAGACCCAGTACTTC. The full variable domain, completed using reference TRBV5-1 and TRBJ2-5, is KAGVTQTPRYLIKTRGQQVTLSCSPISGHRSVSWYQQTPGQGLQFLFEYFSETQRNKGNFPGRFSGRQFSNSRSEMNVSTLELGDSALYLCASGLGAAETQYFGPGTRLLVL.

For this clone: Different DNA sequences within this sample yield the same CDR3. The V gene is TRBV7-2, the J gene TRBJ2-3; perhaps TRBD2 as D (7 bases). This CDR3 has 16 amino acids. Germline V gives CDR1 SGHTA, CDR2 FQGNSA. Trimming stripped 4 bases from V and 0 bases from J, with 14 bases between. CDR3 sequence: CASSSGGGGSTDTQYF. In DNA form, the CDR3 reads TGTGCCAGCAGCTCAGGAGGGGGGGGAAGCACAGATACGCAGTATTTT.

The CDR3: CSALQGGHYEQYF. In DNA form, the CDR3 reads TGCAGCGCTCTCCAGGGTGGACACTACGAGCAGTACTTC. The chain combines TRBV29-1 with TRBJ2-7, with a weak D call TRBD1 (5 bases). Trimming removed 7 bases from V and 3 bases from J, with 16 bases in between. Germline CDR1 SQVTM, CDR2 ANQGSEA. The CDR3 extends over 13 amino acids.

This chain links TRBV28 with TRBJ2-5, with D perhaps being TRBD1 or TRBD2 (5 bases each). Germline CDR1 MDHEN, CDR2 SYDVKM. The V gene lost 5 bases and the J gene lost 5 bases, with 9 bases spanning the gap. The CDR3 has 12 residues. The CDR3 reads CASSQGVETQYF. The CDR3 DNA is TGTGCCAGCAGTCAGGGAGTGGAGACCCAGTACTTC.

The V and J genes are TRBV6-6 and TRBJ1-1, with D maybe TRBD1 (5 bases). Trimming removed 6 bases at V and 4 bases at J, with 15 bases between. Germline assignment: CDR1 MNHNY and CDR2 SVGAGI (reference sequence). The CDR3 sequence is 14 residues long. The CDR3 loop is CASSRGVRGTEAFF. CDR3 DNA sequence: TGTGCCAGCAGCCGGGGGGTGAGGGGCACTGAAGCTTTCTTT.

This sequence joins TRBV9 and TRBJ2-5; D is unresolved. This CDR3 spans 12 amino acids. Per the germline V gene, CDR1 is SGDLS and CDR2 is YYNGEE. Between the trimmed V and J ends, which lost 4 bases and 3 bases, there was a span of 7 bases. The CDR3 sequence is CASSRVEETQYF. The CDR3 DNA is TGTGCCAGCAGCAGGGTCGAAGAGACCCAGTACTTC.

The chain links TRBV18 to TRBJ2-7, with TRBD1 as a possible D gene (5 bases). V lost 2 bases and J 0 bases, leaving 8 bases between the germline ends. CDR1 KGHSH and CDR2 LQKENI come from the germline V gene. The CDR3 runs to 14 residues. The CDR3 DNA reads TGTGCCAGCTCACCAAGACAGCACTCCTACGAGCAGTACTTC. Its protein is CASSPRQHSYEQYF.

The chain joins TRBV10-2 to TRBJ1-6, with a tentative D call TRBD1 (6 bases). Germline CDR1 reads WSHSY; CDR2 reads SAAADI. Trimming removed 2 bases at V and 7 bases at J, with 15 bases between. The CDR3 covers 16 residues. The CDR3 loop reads CASSETDRTGNSPLHF. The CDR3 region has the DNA TGCGCCAGCAGTGAGACCGACAGGACGGGAAATTCACCCCTCCACTTT.

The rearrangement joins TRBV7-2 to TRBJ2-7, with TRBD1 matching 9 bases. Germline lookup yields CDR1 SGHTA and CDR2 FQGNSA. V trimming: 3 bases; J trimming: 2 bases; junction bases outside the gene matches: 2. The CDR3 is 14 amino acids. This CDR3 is CASSLDRGPYEQYF. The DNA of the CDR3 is TGTGCCAGCAGCTTGGACAGGGGACCCTACGAGCAGTACTTC.

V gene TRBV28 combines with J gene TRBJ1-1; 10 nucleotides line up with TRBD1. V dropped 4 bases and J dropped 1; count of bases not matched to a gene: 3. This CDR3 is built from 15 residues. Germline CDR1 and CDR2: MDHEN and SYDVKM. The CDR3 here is CASSSGTGENTEAFF. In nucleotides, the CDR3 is TGTGCCAGCAGTTCCGGGACAGGGGAGAACACTGAAGCTTTCTTT. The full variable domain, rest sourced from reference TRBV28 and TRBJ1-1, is DVKVTQSSRYLVKRTGEKVFLECVQDMDHENMFWYRQDPGLGLRLIYFSYDVKMKEKGDIPEGYSVSREKKERFSLILESASTNQTSMYLCASSSGTGENTEAFFGQGTRLTVV.

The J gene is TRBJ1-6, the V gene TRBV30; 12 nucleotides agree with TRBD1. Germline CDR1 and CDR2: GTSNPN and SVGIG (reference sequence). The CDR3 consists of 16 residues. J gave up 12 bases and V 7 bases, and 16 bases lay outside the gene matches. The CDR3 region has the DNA TGTGCCTCGAGAATTCCGGGACAGGGGGCAAGTAAACCCCTCCACTTT. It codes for CASRIPGQGASKPLHF.

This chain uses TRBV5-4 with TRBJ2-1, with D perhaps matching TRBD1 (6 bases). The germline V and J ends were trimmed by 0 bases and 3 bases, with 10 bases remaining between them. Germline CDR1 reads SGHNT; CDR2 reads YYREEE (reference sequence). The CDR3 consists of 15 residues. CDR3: CASSLETGVYNEQFF. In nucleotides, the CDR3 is TGTGCCAGCAGCTTGGAGACAGGCGTCTACAATGAGCAGTTCTTC.

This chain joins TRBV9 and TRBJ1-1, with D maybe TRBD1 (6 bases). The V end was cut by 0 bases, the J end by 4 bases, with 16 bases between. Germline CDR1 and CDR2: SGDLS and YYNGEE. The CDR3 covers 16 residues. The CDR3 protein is CASSVVGGGEATEAFF. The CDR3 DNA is TGTGCCAGCAGCGTAGTGGGGGGCGGAGAGGCCACTGAAGCTTTCTTT.

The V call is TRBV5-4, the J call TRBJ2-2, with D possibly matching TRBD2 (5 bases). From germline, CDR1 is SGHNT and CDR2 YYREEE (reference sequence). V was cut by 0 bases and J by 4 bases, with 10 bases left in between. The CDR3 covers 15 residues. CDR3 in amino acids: CASSLAGDGTGELFF. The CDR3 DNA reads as TGTGCCAGCAGCTTGGCCGGGGATGGCACCGGGGAGCTGTTTTTT.

CDR3 DNA: TGTGCCATCAGTGAGTCGGGTCCCTGGGGGACAGGGGCGCAAGAGACCCAGTACTTC. Its protein product is CAISESGPWGTGAQETQYF. The rearrangement joins TRBV10-3 to TRBJ2-5, with 10 bases fitting TRBD1. V lost 0 bases to trimming and J lost 2 bases; unmatched junction nucleotides: 12. The CDR3 is 19 amino acids. Per the germline V gene, CDR1 is ENHRY and CDR2 is SYGVKD.

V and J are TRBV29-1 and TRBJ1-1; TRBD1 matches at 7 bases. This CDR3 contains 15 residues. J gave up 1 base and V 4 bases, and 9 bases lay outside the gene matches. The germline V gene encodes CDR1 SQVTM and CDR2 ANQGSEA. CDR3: CSVGPTGSWNTEAFF. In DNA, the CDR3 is TGCAGCGTTGGTCCGACAGGGTCGTGGAACACTGAAGCTTTCTTT.

CDR3 DNA sequence: TGTGCCATCAGTGTAGTGGCTAACTATGGCTACACCTTC. It codes for CAISVVANYGYTF. The chain carries TRBV10-3 and TRBJ1-2; no firm D call. Germline V gene lookup returns CDR1 ENHRY and CDR2 SYGVKD. The germline V and J ends were trimmed by 4 bases and 0 bases, with 6 bases remaining between them. The CDR3 is 13 residues long.

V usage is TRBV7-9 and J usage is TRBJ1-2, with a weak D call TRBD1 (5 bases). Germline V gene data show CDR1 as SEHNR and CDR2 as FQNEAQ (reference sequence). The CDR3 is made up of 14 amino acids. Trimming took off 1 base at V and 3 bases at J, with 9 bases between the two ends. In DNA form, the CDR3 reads TGTGCCAGCAGCTTAGGTGTCAGGGACTATGGCTACACCTTC. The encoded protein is CASSLGVRDYGYTF.

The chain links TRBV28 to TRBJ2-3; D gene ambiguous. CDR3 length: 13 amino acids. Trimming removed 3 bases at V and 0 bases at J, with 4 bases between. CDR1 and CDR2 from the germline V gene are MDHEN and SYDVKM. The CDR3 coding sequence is TGTGCCAGCAGTTTTCGGAGCACAGATACGCAGTATTTT. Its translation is CASSFRSTDTQYF.

Written as DNA, the CDR3 is TGTGCCAGTAGTGTGGGACGGTTGAGCTCCTACGAGCAGTACTTC. Protein: CASSVGRLSSYEQYF. The gene calls are TRBV19 and TRBJ2-7; tentatively, D is TRBD1 or TRBD2 (5 bases each). The CDR3 totals 15 residues. The ends were cut back, 5 bases at V and 0 bases at J, with 14 bases in the middle. The germline V gene encodes CDR1 LNHDA and CDR2 SQIVND (reference sequence). The complete variable domain, with remaining parts taken from reference TRBV19 and TRBJ2-7, reads DGGITQSPKYLFRKEGQNVTLSCEQNLNHDAMYWYRQDPGQGLRLIYYSQIVNDFQKGDIAEGYSVSREKKESFPLTVTSAQKNPTAFYLCASSVGRLSSYEQYFGPGTRLTVT.

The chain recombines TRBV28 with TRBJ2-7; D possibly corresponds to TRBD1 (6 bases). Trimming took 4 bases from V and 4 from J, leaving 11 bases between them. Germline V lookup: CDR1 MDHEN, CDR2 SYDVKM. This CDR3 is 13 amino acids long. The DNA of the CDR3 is TGTGCCAGCAGTTCCGGACAGATTTACGAGCAGTACTTC. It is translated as CASSSGQIYEQYF.